The 4 T cell receptor beta chains reported below all come from one sample, sequenced in a study of T-cell reconstitution after alpha-beta-depleted transplantation in children. Unique molecular identifiers were incorporated during preparation of the TCRbeta library. A single record per CDR3 protein comes from TCRdb applying MiXCR to the PCR reads. The table shows approximately 400,000 distinct CDR3 sequences, with roughly a tenth occurring only once. The specimen comprised PBMCs from the stem cell graft donor, sampled from the stem cell graft. The receptor set was obtained from a human donor who donated a stem cell graft to a child with acute myeloid leukemia.

Concerning this clonotype itself: One end of the junction fails to match germline, which may point to a read error. The genes are TRBV5-6 and TRBJ1-1; D gene uncertain. The CDR3 runs to 14 residues. Germline CDR1 reads SGHDT; CDR2 reads YYEEEE. This chain's CDR3 is CASRLDGLSTEAFF. The CDR3 bases are TGTGCCAGCAGGTTGGACGGGCTTAGCACTGAAGCTTTCTTT.

This clonotype was observed a few times. The chain uses TRBV20-1 and TRBJ2-1, with unresolved D. The V and J ends lost 3 bases and 8 bases respectively, with 14 bases between them. CDR3 size: 13 residues. CDR1 and CDR2 from the germline V gene are DFQATT and SNEGSKA (reference sequence). The CDR3, as DNA: TGCAGTGCTAGTCCTGCAGGTGGTGATGAGCAGTTCTTC. Residues: CSASPAGGDEQFF.

The CDR3 DNA is TGTGCCAGCAGACCCGCGGGACAGGGCTACGAGCAGTACTTC. Protein sequence: CASRPAGQGYEQYF. The chain combines TRBV6-1 with TRBJ2-7; 9 nucleotides match TRBD1. V lost 6 bases, J lost 3 bases, and 6 bases stayed unmatched. The CDR3 consists of 14 residues. Germline assignment: CDR1 MNHNS and CDR2 SASEGT.

A few counts support this clonotype. The chain combines TRBV20-1 with TRBJ2-7; 14 bases match TRBD2. Looked up from germline, CDR1 is DFQATT and CDR2 is SNEGSKA (reference sequence). CDR3 size: 15 residues. V gave up 4 bases and J gave up 1 base; unmatched junction bases: 3. The CDR3 loop reads CSAIGTSGSSYEQYF. The CDR3 region has the DNA TGCAGTGCTATCGGGACTAGCGGGAGTTCCTACGAGCAGTACTTC.